This entry features one T cell receptor beta chain sequence. Its antigen is currently unknown. This record belongs to a study of cytomegalovirus exposure and HLA in healthy donors. The trim removed 6 bases at V and 5 bases at J, leaving 4 bases unmatched. Germline CDR1 reads MNHNY; CDR2 reads SVGAGI (reference sequence). The CDR3 covers 14 residues. The study's findings and limits: TCR beta chains associated with HLA were, in a later analysis, more clonally expanded than equally common others.

PCR used 60 Vbeta primers and 13 Jbeta primers. Sequenced by immunoSEQ multiplex PCR; TCRdb stores in-frame clones only, minus some. Its table records 70,000 or so clones. The source material was PBMCs. The chain carries TRBV6-6 and TRBJ1-6; 7 bases agree with TRBD1. The origin of this receptor is a man aged 35 to 55 in good health and CMV-seronegative. The CDR3 here is CASRGDRDNSPLHF. The CDR3 bases are TGTGCCAGCAGGGGGGACAGAGATAATTCACCCCTCCACTTT.